This record concerns one T cell receptor beta chain sequence. The assay was immunoSEQ multiplex PCR, and TCRdb's table has in-frame clones only and misses some. Seen here are around 1.9 million clones, about 92% observed once, and the top ten hold under 2%. This sample was included in a study of shared clonotypes between healthy human individuals. Naivety among CD8 cells was defined by CD45RO negativity and positive CCR7 selection, thereby excluding terminally differentiated effector memory CD45RA+ cells. The sequencing input was naive CD8+ T cells from PBMCs. The sequence derives from a man aged 18 to 29 in good health. Some clones in this sample may be carry-over from other donors' samples.

The CDR3 loop reads CASSFPRQGYYGYTF. In DNA, the CDR3 is TGTGCCAGCAGTTTCCCCAGACAGGGCTACTATGGCTACACCTTC. The V gene is TRBV28, the J gene TRBJ1-2, with 7 bases fitting TRBD1. The CDR3 consists of 15 residues. V lost 3 bases, J lost 3 bases, and 7 bases stayed unmatched. Per the germline V gene, CDR1 is MDHEN and CDR2 is SYDVKM.